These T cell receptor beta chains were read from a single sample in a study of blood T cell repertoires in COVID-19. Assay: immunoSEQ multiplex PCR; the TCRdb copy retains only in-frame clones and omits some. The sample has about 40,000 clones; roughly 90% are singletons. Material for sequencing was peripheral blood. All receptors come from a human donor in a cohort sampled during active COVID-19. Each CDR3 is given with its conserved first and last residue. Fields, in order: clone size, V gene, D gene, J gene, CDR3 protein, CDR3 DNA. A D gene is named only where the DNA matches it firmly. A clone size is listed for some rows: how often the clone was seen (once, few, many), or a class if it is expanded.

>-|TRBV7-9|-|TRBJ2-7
CASSDRTNYEQYF
TGTGCCAGCAGCGACCGGACTAACTACGAGCAGTACTTC
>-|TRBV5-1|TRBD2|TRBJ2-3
CASSLALAGTDTQYF
TGCGCCAGCAGCTTGGCACTAGCGGGGACAGATACGCAGTATTTT
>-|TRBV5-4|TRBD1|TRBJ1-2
CASSSTGGDYGYTF
TGTGCCAGCAGCTCAACAGGGGGCGACTATGGCTACACCTTC
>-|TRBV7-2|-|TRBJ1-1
CASSVRGQNTEAFF
TGTGCCAGCAGCGTACGGGGACAGAACACTGAAGCTTTCTTT
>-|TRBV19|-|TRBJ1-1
CASSISPDSYYYTEAFF
TGTGCCAGTAGTATATCTCCGGACAGCTACTATTACACTGAAGCTTTCTTT
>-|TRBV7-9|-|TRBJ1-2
CASSFSNYGYTF
TGTGCCAGCAGCTTCTCTAACTATGGCTACACCTTC
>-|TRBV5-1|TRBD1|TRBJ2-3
CASSDRGDTQYF
TGCGCCAGCAGCGACAGGGGAGATACGCAGTATTTT
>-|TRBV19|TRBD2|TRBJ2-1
CASATSGGPLDEQFF
TGTGCCAGTGCTACTAGCGGGGGCCCTCTAGATGAGCAGTTCTTC
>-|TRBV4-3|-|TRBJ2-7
CASSHLGGSHEQYF
TGCGCCAGCAGCCACCTAGGGGGTTCCCACGAGCAGTACTTC
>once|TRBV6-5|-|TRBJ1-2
CASRGAGVYGYTF
TGTGCCAGCAGGGGGGCAGGGGTCTATGGCTACACCTTC
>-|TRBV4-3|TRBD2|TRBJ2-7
CASSQEGQAAGGTYEQYF
TGCGCCAGCAGCCAAGAGGGCCAAGCCGCCGGGGGGACCTACGAGCAGTACTTC
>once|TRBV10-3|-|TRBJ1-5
CAISEGTTRGNQPQHF
TGTGCCATCAGTGAAGGGACTACGAGGGGCAATCAGCCCCAGCATTTT
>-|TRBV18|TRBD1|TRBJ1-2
CASSLTGPGYTF
TGTGCCAGCTCACTGACAGGGCCTGGCTACACCTTC
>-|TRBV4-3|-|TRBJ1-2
CASSQDLGGEGYTF
TGCGCCAGCAGCCAAGATCTGGGAGGGGAAGGCTACACCTTC
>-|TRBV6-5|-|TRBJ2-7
CASSYSTGSNEQYF
TGTGCCAGCAGTTACTCGACGGGGAGCAACGAGCAGTACTTC
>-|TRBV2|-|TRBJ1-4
CASTKGEIEKLFF
TGTGCCAGCACTAAGGGGGAAATTGAAAAACTGTTTTTT
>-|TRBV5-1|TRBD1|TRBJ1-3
CASSPITGQDQNTIYF
TGCGCCAGCAGCCCGATAACGGGACAGGACCAAAACACCATATATTTT
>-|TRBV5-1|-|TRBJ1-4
CASSAGVKEKLFF
TGCGCCAGCAGCGCGGGAGTTAAGGAAAAACTGTTTTTT
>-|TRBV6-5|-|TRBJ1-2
CASSYSGRDSYGYTF
TGTGCCAGCAGTTACTCCGGTAGAGACTCCTATGGCTACACCTTC
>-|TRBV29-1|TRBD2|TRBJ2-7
CSARTSGGYEQYF
TGCAGCGCCAGGACTAGCGGGGGATACGAGCAGTACTTC
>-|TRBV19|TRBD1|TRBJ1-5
CASSIGTATYSNQPQHF
TGTGCCAGTAGTATTGGGACAGCTACTTATAGCAATCAGCCCCAGCATTTT
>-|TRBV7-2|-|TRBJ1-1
CASSSQMNTEAFF
TGTGCCAGCAGCTCACAGATGAACACTGAAGCTTTCTTT
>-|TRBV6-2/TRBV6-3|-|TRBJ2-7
CASSTGFSYEQYF
TGTGCCAGCAGTACAGGTTTCTCCTACGAGCAGTACTTC
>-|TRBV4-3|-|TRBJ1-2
CASSQVGGGNGYTF
TGCGCCAGCAGCCAAGTCGGGGGAGGAAATGGCTACACCTTC
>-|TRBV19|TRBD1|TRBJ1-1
CASTPGQGVTEAFF
TGTGCCAGTACCCCGGGACAGGGTGTCACTGAAGCTTTCTTT
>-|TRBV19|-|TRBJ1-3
CASSMRRGYCCGNTIYF
TGTGCCAGTAGTATGAGGAGGGGATATTGCTGTGGAAACACCATATATTTT
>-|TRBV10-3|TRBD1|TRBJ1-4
CAISDLGDRGEEKLFF
TGTGCCATCAGTGACCTTGGGGACAGGGGAGAAGAAAAACTGTTTTTT
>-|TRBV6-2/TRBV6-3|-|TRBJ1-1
CASSPPGRGKNTEAFF
TGTGCCAGCAGTCCCCCAGGGAGGGGTAAAAACACTGAAGCTTTCTTT
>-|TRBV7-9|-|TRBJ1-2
CASSLGEGLNYGYTF
TGTGCCAGCAGCTTAGGGGAGGGATTAAACTATGGCTACACCTTC
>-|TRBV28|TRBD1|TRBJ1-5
CASSPGQVIRGAQHF
TGTGCCAGCAGTCCGGGACAGGTCATCCGGGGGGCCCAGCATTTT
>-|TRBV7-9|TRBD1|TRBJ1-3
CASSPLDRASGNTIYF
TGTGCCAGCAGCCCCCTGGACAGGGCAAGCGGAAACACCATATATTTT